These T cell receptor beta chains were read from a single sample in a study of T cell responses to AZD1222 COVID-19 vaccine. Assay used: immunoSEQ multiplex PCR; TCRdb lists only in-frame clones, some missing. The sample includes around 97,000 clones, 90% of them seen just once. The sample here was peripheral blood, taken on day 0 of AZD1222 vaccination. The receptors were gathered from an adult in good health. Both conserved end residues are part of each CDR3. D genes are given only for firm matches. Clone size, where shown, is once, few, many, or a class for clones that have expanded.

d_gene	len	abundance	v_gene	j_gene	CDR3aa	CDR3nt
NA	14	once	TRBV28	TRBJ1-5	CASRGAGGPPPQHF	TGTGCCAGCAGAGGGGCGGGCGGACCCCCGCCCCAGCATTTT
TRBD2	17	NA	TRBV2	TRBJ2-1	CASSEDIAGDSYNEQFF	TGTGCCAGCAGCGAAGACATAGCGGGGGACTCCTACAATGAGCAGTTCTTC
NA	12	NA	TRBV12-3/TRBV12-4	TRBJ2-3	CASNPGGVAQYF	TGTGCCAGCAACCCTGGGGGTGTTGCGCAGTATTTT
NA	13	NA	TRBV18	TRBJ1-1	CASSPFPDTEAFF	TGTGCCAGCTCACCTTTTCCAGACACTGAAGCTTTCTTT
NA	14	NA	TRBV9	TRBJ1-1	CASSVVVHGTEAFF	TGTGCCAGCAGCGTAGTAGTACACGGCACTGAAGCTTTCTTT
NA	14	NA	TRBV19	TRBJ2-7	CASSISRDSYEQYF	TGTGCCAGTAGTATAAGTCGGGACTCCTACGAGCAGTACTTC
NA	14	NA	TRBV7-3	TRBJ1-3	CASSIREDGNTIYF	TGTGCCAGCAGCATCAGGGAAGATGGAAACACCATATATTTT
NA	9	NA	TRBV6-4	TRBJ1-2	CASRNGYTF	TGTGCCAGCAGGAATGGCTACACCTTC
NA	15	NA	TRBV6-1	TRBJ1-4	CASSEQGLANEKLFF	TGTGCCAGCAGTGAACAGGGACTTGCTAATGAAAAACTGTTTTTT
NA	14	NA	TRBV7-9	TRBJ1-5	CASSSPGGGQPQHF	TGTGCCAGCAGCTCCCCGGGGGGCGGTCAGCCCCAGCATTTT
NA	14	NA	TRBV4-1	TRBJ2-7	CASSLWDGPYEQYF	TGCGCCAGCAGCCTGTGGGACGGACCCTACGAGCAGTACTTC
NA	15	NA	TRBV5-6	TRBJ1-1	CASSRRGGPNTEAFF	TGTGCCAGCAGCCGACGGGGGGGCCCGAACACTGAAGCTTTCTTT
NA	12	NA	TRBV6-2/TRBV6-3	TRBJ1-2	CASSYPVHGYTF	TGTGCCAGCAGTTACCCGGTCCATGGCTACACCTTC
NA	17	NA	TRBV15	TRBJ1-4	CATSRVHRAATNEKLFF	TGTGCCACCAGCAGAGTCCACCGGGCTGCAACTAATGAAAAACTGTTTTTT
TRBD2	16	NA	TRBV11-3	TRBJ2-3	CASSLGSGGHTDTQYF	TGTGCCAGCAGCTTGGGTAGCGGGGGGCACACAGATACGCAGTATTTT
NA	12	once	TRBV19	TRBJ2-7	CASSQDPYEQYF	TGTGCCAGTAGTCAAGATCCCTACGAGCAGTACTTC
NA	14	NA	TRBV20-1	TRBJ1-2	CSASQGGTNYGYTF	TGCAGTGCTAGTCAAGGCGGAACTAACTATGGCTACACCTTC
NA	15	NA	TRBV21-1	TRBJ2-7	CASSKGGQGLYEQYF	TGTGCCAGCAGCAAAGGCGGGCAGGGTTTGTACGAGCAGTACTTC
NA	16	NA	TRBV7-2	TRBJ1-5	CASSITGLLLNQPQHF	TGTGCCAGCAGCATTACAGGGTTACTCCTCAATCAGCCCCAGCATTTT
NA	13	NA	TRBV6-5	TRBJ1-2	CASTGRTGNGYTF	TGTGCCAGCACCGGTCGTACGGGGAATGGCTACACCTTC
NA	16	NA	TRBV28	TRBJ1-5	CASSWVQGLSNQPQHF	TGTGCCAGCAGTTGGGTACAGGGCTTGAGCAATCAGCCCCAGCATTTT
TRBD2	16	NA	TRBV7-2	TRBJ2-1	CASSVSSGGSYNEQFF	TGTGCCAGCAGCGTTTCTAGCGGGGGTTCCTACAATGAGCAGTTCTTC
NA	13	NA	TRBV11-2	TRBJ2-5	CASSLGREETQYF	TGTGCCAGCAGCTTAGGCAGGGAAGAGACCCAGTACTTC
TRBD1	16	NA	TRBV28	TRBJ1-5	CASSSAIRQGRQPQHF	TGTGCCAGCAGTTCCGCCATACGACAGGGCCGTCAGCCCCAGCATTTT
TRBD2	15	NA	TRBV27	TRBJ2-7	CASSPWTSGAYEQYF	TGTGCCAGCAGTCCTTGGACTAGCGGGGCCTACGAGCAGTACTTC
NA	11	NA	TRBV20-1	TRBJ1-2	CSASRWGDYTF	TGCAGTGCAAGCAGGTGGGGAGACTACACCTTC
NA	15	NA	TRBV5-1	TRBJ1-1	CASSRDVAGRTEAFF	TGCGCCAGCAGTAGGGACGTGGCAGGGCGGACTGAAGCTTTCTTT
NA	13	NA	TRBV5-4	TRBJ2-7	CASSLGAGYVQYF	TGTGCCAGCAGCTTAGGGGCGGGATACGTGCAGTACTTC
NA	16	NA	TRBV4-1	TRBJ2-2	CASSPHTLGQKGELFF	TGCGCCAGCAGCCCACACACCCTGGGACAAAAAGGGGAGCTGTTTTTT
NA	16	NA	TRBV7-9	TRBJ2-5	CASRPPGGVFGETQYF	TGTGCCAGCAGGCCTCCCGGGGGAGTGTTTGGAGAGACCCAGTACTTC
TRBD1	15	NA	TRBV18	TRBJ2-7	CASSPGRDSSYEQYF	TGTGCCAGCTCTCCGGGCCGGGACAGCTCCTACGAGCAGTACTTC
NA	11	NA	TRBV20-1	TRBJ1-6	CSASRGTPLHF	TGCAGTGCTAGCAGGGGAACACCCCTCCACTTT